This T cell receptor beta chain was profiled in a study of CD8+CD57+ T cells in acquired aplastic anemia. Study in general: DNA per sorted CD4+ or CD8+ sample ranged about 0.17 to 27.4 ug, averaging 3.2 ug.

Overall study findings and caveats: Levels of CD8+ Simpson's diversity were not significantly distinct in patients versus controls. Patients and controls shared some 29 CD8+ CDR3 sequences, which appeared highly expressed in patients and within their immunodominant clones.

The template for TCR beta VDJ and CDR3 sequence profiling was genomic DNA. TCRdb called the reads again in MiXCR, with one record for every CDR3 protein. This table holds 160,000 or so distinct CDR3 sequences, 48% found once. Before being chosen for sequencing, patients had shown CD8+CD57+ cell expansion by flow cytometry. The blood sampling took place in patients who had so far received no therapy. Trimming removed 4 bases at V and 0 bases at J, with 8 bases between. This CDR3 has 14 residues. Germline loops: CDR1 SNHLY, CDR2 FYNNEI. A word on this clonotype: The target antigen is unknown.

Sequencing was carried out using sorted CD4+, CD8+, or CD8+CD57+ T cells (not recorded which) from PBMCs. This receptor was taken from a human donor with aplastic anemia. The rearrangement joins TRBV2 to TRBJ2-3; D unresolved. The CDR3 sequence is CASSGAISTDTQYF. The DNA of the CDR3 is TGTGCCAGCAGTGGCGCAATCAGCACAGATACGCAGTATTTT.